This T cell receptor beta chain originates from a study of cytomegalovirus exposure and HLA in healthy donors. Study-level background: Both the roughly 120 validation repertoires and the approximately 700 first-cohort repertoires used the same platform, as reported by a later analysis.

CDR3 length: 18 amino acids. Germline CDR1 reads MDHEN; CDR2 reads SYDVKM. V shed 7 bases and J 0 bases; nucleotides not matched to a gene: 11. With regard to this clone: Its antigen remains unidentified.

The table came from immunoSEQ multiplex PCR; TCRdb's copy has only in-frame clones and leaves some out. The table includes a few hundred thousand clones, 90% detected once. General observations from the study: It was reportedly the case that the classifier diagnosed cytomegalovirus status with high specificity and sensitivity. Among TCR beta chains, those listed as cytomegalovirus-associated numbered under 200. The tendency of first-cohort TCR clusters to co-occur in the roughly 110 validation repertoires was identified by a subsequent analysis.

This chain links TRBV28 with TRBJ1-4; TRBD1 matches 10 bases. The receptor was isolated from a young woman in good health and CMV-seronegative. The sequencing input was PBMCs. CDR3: CASTPDRGNIATNEKLFF. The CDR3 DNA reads TGTGCCAGCACCCCGGACAGGGGGAATATTGCAACTAATGAAAAACTGTTTTTT.